The 32 T cell receptor beta chains reported below all come from one sample, sequenced in a study of T cells in women clearing cervical HPV infection. Generated by immunoSEQ multiplex PCR, the TCRdb table keeps only in-frame clones and is missing some. Its table records roughly 30,000 clones. The sequenced sample was blood buffy coat. These receptors were obtained from a woman aged 18-70 years with a cervical HPV16 infection that either progressed to CIN3+ or cleared (not recorded which).

Notes on this clone: Coverage ceases 3 residues before the CDR3 finishes, and the germline J gene fills in the end. This rearrangement joins TRBV7-9 to TRBJ2-5, with 13 bases matching TRBD2. This CDR3 contains 15 residues. V was pared by 6 bases and J by 5 bases, with 6 bases of the junction left unmatched. The germline V gene has CDR1 SEHNR and CDR2 FQNEAQ (reference sequence). CDR3 sequence reads: CASSVGLAGDETQYF. Incomplete CDR3 DNA: TGTGCCAGCAGTGTCGGACTAGCGGGAGACGAGACC.

A remark on this clone: The read terminates 3 residues ahead of where the CDR3 ends, so the germline J gene completes it. The chain uses TRBV4-1 and TRBJ2-7, with a tentative D call TRBD1 (6 bases). The CDR3 contains 18 residues. Trimming stripped 0 bases from V and 0 bases from J, with 18 bases between. The germline gives CDR1 MGHRA, CDR2 YSYEKL. CDR3 sequence: CASSQEGGDAALSYEQYF. The DNA read from the CDR3 is TGCGCCAGCAGCCAAGAAGGGGGTGACGCAGCCCTCTCCTACGAG.

A note on this clone: Read sequence stops 3 residues before the CDR3 end, and the germline J gene provides the missing end. This chain uses TRBV18 with TRBJ2-1; D is perhaps TRBD1 or TRBD2 (7 bases each). V was cut by 0 bases and J by 5 bases, with 14 bases left in between. The CDR3 is made up of 16 amino acids. Germline-derived CDR1 and CDR2 are KGHSH and LQKENI. The chain's CDR3 is CASSPPGGGSHNEQFF. The covered CDR3 bases are TGTGCCAGCTCACCACCGGGAGGGGGCAGCCACAATGAG.

Points on this clone: The read stops 3 residues short of the end of the CDR3; the missing end is completed from the germline J gene. This rearrangement joins TRBV7-3 to TRBJ1-6, with a possible D match to TRBD1 (5 bases). The CDR3 runs to 15 residues. CDR1 is SGHTA, CDR2 FQGTGA, per germline. The V end was cut by 2 bases, the J end by 8 bases, with 13 bases between. Incomplete CDR3 DNA: TGTGCCAGCAGCTTACTTGGGGCCCAGCATTCACCC. It yields the protein CASSLLGAQHSP. In full, the CDR3 is CASSLLGAQHSPLHF.

For this clone: The read ends 3 residues shy of where the CDR3 ends; the end is completed using the germline J gene. The chain joins TRBV5-1 to TRBJ2-4; D is ambiguous. The germline CDR1 and CDR2 sequences are SGHRS and YFSETQ. The CDR3 is made up of 15 amino acids. Deletions cut 1 base from V and 5 bases from J, with 13 bases between. Partial CDR3 DNA: TGCGCCAGCAGCTTGTCTGGAGAAACAGAAAACATT. This sequence encodes CASSLSGETENI. The CDR3 as a whole reads CASSLSGETENIQYF.

About this clone: From the germline J gene comes the end of the CDR3, since the read stops 3 residues before it. This chain connects TRBV5-6 to TRBJ2-1; maybe TRBD2 (6 bases). The CDR3 is made up of 13 amino acids. V lost 4 bases and J 9 bases, leaving 14 bases between the germline ends. Germline V gives CDR1 SGHDT, CDR2 YYEEEE. The sequenced CDR3 bases are TGTGCCAGCAGCCTCGTCGGGGGTAGTGAG. Translation gives CASSLVGGSE. The full CDR3 is CASSLVGGSEQFF.

In regard to this clone: The read ends 3 residues before the CDR3 terminus; that terminus is restored from the germline J gene. V usage is TRBV2 and J usage is TRBJ1-4; D may be TRBD1 (6 bases). The CDR3 sequence is 15 residues long. CDR1 is SNHLY and CDR2 is FYNNEI in the germline V gene. The CDR3 bases that were read are TGTGCCAGCAGCCCCGGACAAGCAGGGGCCAACGTA. As protein: CASSPGQAGANV. The CDR3 as a whole reads CASSPGQAGANVLFF.

On this clone itself: Read data end 3 residues before the CDR3 end; the end is taken from the germline J gene. The chain uses TRBV6-2 or TRBV6-3 and TRBJ2-3; weak D call: TRBD1 (6 bases). The CDR3 spans 17 residues. CDR1 is MNHEY, CDR2 SVGEGT, per germline. The chain's CDR3 is CASSYYQGSRSNQPQYF. The sequenced part of the CDR3 DNA is TGTGCCAGCAGTTATTATCAGGGGTCGAGGAGCAATCAGCCG.

Note on this clone: The read stops 3 residues short of the end of the CDR3; the missing end is completed from the germline J gene. V and J are TRBV19 and TRBJ2-3; 9 nucleotides align to TRBD2. The V and J ends lost 3 bases and 5 bases, in that order; junction bases with no gene match: 9. There are 16 residues in the CDR3. Germline loops: CDR1 LNHDA, CDR2 SQIVND (reference sequence). The chain's CDR3 is CASSIGLAGFGDTQYF. The CDR3 bases that were read are TGTGCCAGTAGTATCGGGCTAGCGGGATTTGGAGATACG.

In regard to this clone: The read terminates 3 residues before the CDR3 end, so the remaining end is supplied by the germline J gene. The chain couples TRBV10-3 to TRBJ2-4, with a tentative D call TRBD1 (6 bases). V lost 0 bases and J 1 base, leaving 10 bases between the germline ends. The CDR3 is 16 amino acids. Germline values: CDR1 ENHRY, CDR2 SYGVKD. The CDR3 region is CAISESTGLAKNIQYF. Partial CDR3 DNA: TGTGCCATCAGTGAGTCAACAGGGTTGGCCAAAAACATT.

To note about this clone: The read ends 3 residues before the CDR3 terminus; that terminus is restored from the germline J gene. The V and J genes are TRBV19 and TRBJ1-2, with D perhaps matching TRBD1 (6 bases). This CDR3 is built from 15 residues. CDR1 LNHDA and CDR2 SQIVND come from the germline V gene (reference sequence). The sequenced part of the CDR3 DNA is TGTGCCAGTAGTTCAACTAGCGGGGGCTCCTACGAC. It codes for CASSSTSGGSYD. The entire CDR3 protein is CASSSTSGGSYDYTF.

In regard to this clone: The CDR3 end is not reached by the read, which stops 3 residues before it; the germline J gene fills it in. This chain links TRBV20-1 with TRBJ2-2, with TRBD2 identical over 9 bases. Per the germline V gene, CDR1 is DFQATT and CDR2 is SNEGSKA (reference sequence). This CDR3 has 17 residues. Trimming at V came to 4 bases and at J to 0 bases, leaving 9 bases not matched to a gene. CDR3 sequence reads: CSANRLAGRSNTGELFF. Incomplete CDR3 DNA: TGCAGTGCTAACCGGCTAGCGGGGCGATCGAACACCGGGGAG.

To note about this clone: Read sequence stops 3 residues before the CDR3 end, and the germline J gene provides the missing end. V gene TRBV6-2 or TRBV6-3 combines with J gene TRBJ2-1, with D hard to call. Germline V CDR1 and CDR2: MNHEY, SVGEGT. Trimming removed 3 bases from V and 3 bases from J, with 6 bases in between. The CDR3 is made up of 13 amino acids. The CDR3 bases that were read are TGTGCCAGCAGTTATCTAGTCTACAATGAG. It encodes CASSYLVYNE. The complete CDR3 protein is CASSYLVYNEQFF.

As regards this clone: The CDR3 end falls 3 residues outside the read, so it is completed with the germline J gene. This sequence joins TRBV7-2 and TRBJ2-2; unclear D gene. CDR3 length equals 13 residues. Germline V CDR1 and CDR2: SGHTA, FQGNSA. The CDR3: CASSFSANEKLFF. Incomplete CDR3 DNA: TGTGCCAGCAGCTTTTCTGCTAATGAAAAG.

With respect to this clone: The read comes to an end 3 residues before the CDR3 does, leaving the germline J gene to fill in the end. This chain uses TRBV10-3 with TRBJ2-7; 8 bases are a match to TRBD2. Losses at the gene ends were 4 bases for V and 4 bases for J; bases not matched to a gene: 9. This CDR3 has 15 amino acids. CDR1 is ENHRY, CDR2 SYGVKD, per germline. CDR3 amino acids: CAISGRAGEAYEQYF. Partial CDR3 DNA: TGTGCCATCAGTGGGCGAGCGGGGGAGGCTTACGAG.

About this clone itself: Read coverage stops 3 residues before the CDR3 terminus; the germline J gene supplies the remainder. The V gene is TRBV5-1, the J gene TRBJ1-2, with D perhaps TRBD1 (6 bases). V lost 4 bases and J 7 bases, leaving 17 bases between the germline ends. This CDR3 is built from 14 residues. Germline CDR1 SGHRS, CDR2 YFSETQ. The CDR3 sequence is CASSPAGGAGGYTF. CDR3 bases read: TGCGCCAGCAGCCCGGCGGGGGGCGCGGGTGGC. Full variable domain (outside the CDR3, taken from reference TRBV5-1 and TRBJ1-2): KAGVTQTPRYLIKTRGQQVTLSCSPISGHRSVSWYQQTPGQGLQFLFEYFSETQRNKGNFPGRFSGRQFSNSRSEMNVSTLELGDSALYLCASSPAGGAGGYTFGSGTRLTVV.

In regard to this clone: From the germline J gene comes the end of the CDR3, since the read stops 3 residues before it. The chain combines TRBV19 with TRBJ2-5; D is perhaps TRBD2 (6 bases). V was shortened by 2 bases and J by 4 bases, with 11 bases between the two germline ends. Germline CDR1 LNHDA, CDR2 SQIVND (reference sequence). This CDR3 contains 14 residues. The CDR3 bases that were read are TGTGCCAGTAGTATAAGGGAGGCGGGAGAGACC. Translated, it gives CASSIREAGET. The complete CDR3 reads CASSIREAGETQYF.

Turning to this clone: Read data end 3 residues before the CDR3 end; the end is taken from the germline J gene. This chain joins TRBV7-8 and TRBJ2-5; 12 bases are a match to TRBD2. This CDR3 spans 15 amino acids. The ends lost 7 bases at V and 5 bases at J; junction bases unmatched: 8. The V gene's germline CDR1 is SGHVS and CDR2 FQNEAQ. The DNA read from the CDR3 is TGTGCCAGCACCAAGACTAGCGGGAGAGGTGAGACC. Protein: CASTKTSGRGET. From start to end, the CDR3 is CASTKTSGRGETQYF.

With respect to this clone: Sequencing ends 3 residues short of the CDR3 end; the germline J gene provides the rest. The chain joins TRBV6-2 or TRBV6-3 to TRBJ2-3; D remains unclear. The CDR3 consists of 14 residues. With 6 bases removed from V and 5 bases from J, the gap between germline ends came to 15 bases. Germline CDR1 is MNHEY and CDR2 is SVGEGT. CDR3 DNA, as far as it was read: TGTGCCAGCAGACCCGTCCCGCCGGGAGATACG. Translated: CASRPVPPGDT. The full CDR3 protein reads CASRPVPPGDTQYF.

Details on this clone: The read comes to an end 3 residues before the CDR3 does, leaving the germline J gene to fill in the end. The rearrangement joins TRBV5-1 to TRBJ1-1; 11 nucleotides match TRBD1. The trim removed 4 bases at V and 0 bases at J, leaving 5 bases unmatched. The germline CDR1 and CDR2 sequences are SGHRS and YFSETQ. The CDR3 is 16 amino acids. The sequenced part of the CDR3 DNA is TGCGCCAGCAGCAAAGGACAGGGGGCAATGAACACTGAA. Residues: CASSKGQGAMNTE. The entire CDR3 reads CASSKGQGAMNTEAFF. Complete variable domain (other parts from reference TRBV5-1 and TRBJ1-1): KAGVTQTPRYLIKTRGQQVTLSCSPISGHRSVSWYQQTPGQGLQFLFEYFSETQRNKGNFPGRFSGRQFSNSRSEMNVSTLELGDSALYLCASSKGQGAMNTEAFFGQGTRLTVV.

The CDR3 region is CSARTGGTNEQYF. CDR3 DNA, as far as it was read: TGCAGTGCTAGAACAGGGGGAACTAACGAG. The rearrangement links TRBV20-1 to TRBJ2-7; 8 bases are shared with TRBD1. The read terminates 3 residues ahead of where the CDR3 ends, so the germline J gene completes it. With 2 bases clipped from V and 5 bases from J, the junction kept 5 bases outside the gene matches. This CDR3 is 13 amino acids long. The V gene's germline CDR1 is DFQATT and CDR2 SNEGSKA (reference sequence).

Comments on this clone: The missing CDR3 end, 3 residues past where the read stops, is filled in from the germline J gene. J is TRBJ2-5 and V is TRBV7-9; 10 bases are a match to TRBD1. This CDR3 has 14 residues. The germline CDR1 and CDR2 sequences are SEHNR and FQNEAQ (reference sequence). The V gene end was trimmed by 5 bases and the J gene end by 5 bases; junction bases not matched to a gene: 5. The covered CDR3 bases are TGTGCCAGCAGCACCCGGGACAGGGGTGAGACC. This gives the protein CASSTRDRGET. Given in full, the CDR3 is CASSTRDRGETQYF.

To note about this clone: The read terminates 3 residues before the CDR3 end, so the remaining end is supplied by the germline J gene. The chain has TRBV30 and TRBJ1-2, with 7 nucleotides matching TRBD1. CDR3 length: 13 residues. Germline V gives CDR1 GTSNPN, CDR2 SVGIG (reference sequence). V trimming: 0 bases; J trimming: 4 bases; junction bases outside the gene matches: 2. The sequenced part of the CDR3 DNA is TGTGCCTGGAGTGTACGGACAGGCTATGGC. It translates to CAWSVRTGYG. The whole CDR3 sequence reads CAWSVRTGYGYTF.

Comments on this clone: The sequence runs out 3 residues before the end of the CDR3; the remainder is reconstructed from the germline J gene. This chain connects TRBV2 to TRBJ1-5; tentative D call: TRBD1 (6 bases). CDR3 length: 14 amino acids. Trimming left V 0 bases short and J 7 bases short, with 10 bases between. Germline CDR1 is SNHLY and CDR2 is FYNNEI. The CDR3 spells CASSEAQGGQPQHF. CDR3 bases read: TGTGCCAGCAGTGAAGCACAGGGCGGGCAGCCC.

CDR3 bases read: TGTGCCAGTAGTATAGCCCGTCACTCCCCGGTCGATGGC. Its translation: CASSIARHSPVDG. From start to end, the CDR3 is CASSIARHSPVDGYTF. The chain recombines TRBV19 with TRBJ1-2; D not certain. The CDR3 end falls 3 residues outside the read, so it is completed with the germline J gene. The CDR3 is 16 residues long. V lost 1 base and J lost 6, with 18 bases in between. Germline loops: CDR1 LNHDA, CDR2 SQIVND (reference sequence).

The CDR3 here is CASSLTGTSGGTNTGELFF. The sequenced CDR3 bases are TGTGCCAGCAGCTTAACCGGGACTAGCGGGGGGACGAACACCGGGGAG. This rearrangement joins TRBV7-3 to TRBJ2-2, with 15 bases that match TRBD2. Read data end 3 residues before the CDR3 end; the end is taken from the germline J gene. Germline trimming cut 0 bases from V and 0 bases from J; bases unmatched to any gene: 2. This CDR3 comprises 19 residues. Per the germline V gene, CDR1 is SGHTA and CDR2 is FQGTGA.

As for this clone: The DNA ends 3 residues before the CDR3 does, and the rest of the CDR3 is filled in from the germline J gene. The chain couples TRBV7-9 to TRBJ2-2, with unresolved D. The length of the CDR3 is 15 residues. The ends were cut back, 0 bases at V and 3 bases at J, with 8 bases in the middle. Germline CDR1 is SEHNR and CDR2 is FQNEAQ (reference sequence). CDR3 sequence: CASSLAEQHTGELFF. Partial CDR3 DNA: TGTGCCAGCAGCTTAGCAGAACAGCACACCGGGGAG.

Concerning this clone: The read falls 3 residues short of the CDR3 end, and the missing part is taken from the germline J gene. The J gene is TRBJ2-7, the V gene TRBV13; 7 bases agree with TRBD2. The CDR3 runs 15 residues. CDR1 and CDR2 (germline): PRHDT, FYEKMQ (reference sequence). Germline trimming cut 3 bases from V and 3 bases from J; bases unmatched to any gene: 8. The chain's CDR3 is CASSFRGDLSYEQYF. Incomplete CDR3 DNA: TGTGCCAGCAGCTTTCGGGGGGACCTAAGCTACGAG.

With regard to this clone: The read ends 3 residues before the CDR3 terminus; that terminus is restored from the germline J gene. J is TRBJ1-1 and V is TRBV7-9; D may be TRBD1 (5 bases). The CDR3 sequence is 15 residues long. The V gene's germline CDR1 is SEHNR and CDR2 FQNEAQ (reference sequence). The V and J ends lost 10 bases and 3 bases respectively, with 21 bases between them. The DNA read from the CDR3 is TGTGCCACCGGGGGGAGGGGTACTTCGGACACTGAA. This encodes CATGGRGTSDTE. The complete CDR3 reads CATGGRGTSDTEAFF.

Concerning this clone itself: Read sequence stops 3 residues before the CDR3 end, and the germline J gene provides the missing end. The chain couples TRBV20-1 to TRBJ1-2, with D possibly matching TRBD1 (6 bases). V was trimmed by 0 bases and J by 1 base, leaving 15 bases between them. The CDR3 has 16 amino acids. CDR1 and CDR2 from the germline V gene are DFQATT and SNEGSKA (reference sequence). The sequenced part of the CDR3 DNA is TGCAGTGCTAGAGATCCGACTTTAGGGGGTAACTATGGC. The encoded protein is CSARDPTLGGNYG. The CDR3 in its entirety is CSARDPTLGGNYGYTF.

As concerns this clone: One end of the junction varies from germline; a read error may be responsible. The DNA ends 3 residues before the CDR3 does, and the rest of the CDR3 is filled in from the germline J gene. The chain is built from TRBV4-2 and TRBJ2-1; D is ambiguous. Germline V CDR1 and CDR2: LGHNA, YNFKEQ. This CDR3 spans 16 amino acids. CDR3: CASSQAFGDIYNEQFF. CDR3 DNA (partial): TGCGCCAGCAGCCAAGCCTTTGGAGACATATACAATGAG.

As to this clone: The read ends 3 residues before the CDR3 terminus; that terminus is restored from the germline J gene. J is TRBJ2-2 and V is TRBV7-8; no clear D gene. The CDR3 has 14 amino acids. From germline, CDR1 is SGHVS and CDR2 FQNEAQ. Trimming shortened V by 3 bases and J by 6 bases, and 11 bases separated the two germline ends. The CDR3 sequence: CASSFQPRSGELFF. Incomplete CDR3 DNA: TGTGCCAGCAGCTTCCAACCACGGTCCGGGGAG.